In its sample, the clone carrying this T cell receptor (beta chain) was seen once. These data are taken from a study of blood T cells in healthy people across ages. For the second PCR, which ran for about 7 to 11 cycles, a sample-barcoded 5' primer and a J-beta primer mix were used. Via MiXCR, TCRdb re-called the 5' RACE reads, giving one row per CDR3 protein. In the table there are 1.5 million to 2 million distinct CDR3 sequences, around 48% of which are singletons. The CDR3 has 15 amino acids. V shed 4 bases and J shed 7 bases, with 20 bases lying between them. Looked up from germline, CDR1 is SEHNR and CDR2 is FQNEAQ (reference sequence).

This chain joins TRBV7-9 and TRBJ2-7, with D possibly being TRBD1 or TRBD2 (7 bases each). Sequenced input: blood. This receptor was taken from a woman aged 35 to 49 in good health. CDR3 sequence (DNA): TGTGCCAGCAGCTCAGGGGGGGCAGGGATCGATGAGCAGTACTTC. This encodes CASSSGGAGIDEQYF.